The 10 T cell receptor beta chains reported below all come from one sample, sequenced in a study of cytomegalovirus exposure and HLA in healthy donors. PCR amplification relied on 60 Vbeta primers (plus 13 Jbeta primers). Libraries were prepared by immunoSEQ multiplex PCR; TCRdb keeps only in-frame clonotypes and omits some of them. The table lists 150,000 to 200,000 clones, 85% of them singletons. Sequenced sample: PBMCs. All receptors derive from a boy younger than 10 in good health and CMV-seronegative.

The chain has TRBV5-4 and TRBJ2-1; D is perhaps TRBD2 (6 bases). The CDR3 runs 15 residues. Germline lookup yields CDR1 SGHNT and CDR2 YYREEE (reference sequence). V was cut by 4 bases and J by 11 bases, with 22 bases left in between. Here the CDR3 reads CASSPSGSDNVKQFF. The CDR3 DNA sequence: TGTGCCAGCAGCCCCTCCGGGAGCGACAATGTGAAGCAGTTCTTC.

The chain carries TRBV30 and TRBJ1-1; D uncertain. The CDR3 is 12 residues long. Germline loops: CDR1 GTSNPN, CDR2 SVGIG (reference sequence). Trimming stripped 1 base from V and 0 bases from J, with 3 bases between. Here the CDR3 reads CAWSDLNTEAFF. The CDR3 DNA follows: TGTGCCTGGAGTGACTTGAACACTGAAGCTTTCTTT. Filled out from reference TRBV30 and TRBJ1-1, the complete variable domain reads SQTIHQWPATLVQPVGSPLSLECTVEGTSNPNLYWYRQAAGRGLQLLFYSVGIGQISSEVPQNLSASRPQDRQFILSSKKLLLSDSGFYLCAWSDLNTEAFFGQGTRLTVV.

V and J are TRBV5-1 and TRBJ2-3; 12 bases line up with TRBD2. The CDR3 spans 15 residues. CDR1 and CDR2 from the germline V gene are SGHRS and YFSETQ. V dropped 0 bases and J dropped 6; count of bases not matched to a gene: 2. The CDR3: CASSLGLAGEDTQYF. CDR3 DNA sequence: TGCGCCAGCAGCTTGGGACTAGCGGGGGAGGATACGCAGTATTTT.

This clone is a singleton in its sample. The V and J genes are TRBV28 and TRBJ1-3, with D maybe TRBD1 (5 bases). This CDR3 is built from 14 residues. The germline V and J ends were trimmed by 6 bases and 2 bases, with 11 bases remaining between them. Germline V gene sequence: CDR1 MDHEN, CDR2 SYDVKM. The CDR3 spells CASSLGGPGNTIYF. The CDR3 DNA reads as TGTGCCAGCAGCCTCGGGGGACCTGGAAACACCATATATTTT.

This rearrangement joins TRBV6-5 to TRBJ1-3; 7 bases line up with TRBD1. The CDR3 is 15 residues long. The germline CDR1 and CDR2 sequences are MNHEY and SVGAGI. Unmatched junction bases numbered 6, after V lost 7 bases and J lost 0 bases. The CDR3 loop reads CASTLRGNSGNTIYF. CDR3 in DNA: TGTGCCAGCACCCTCAGGGGGAACTCTGGAAACACCATATATTTT.

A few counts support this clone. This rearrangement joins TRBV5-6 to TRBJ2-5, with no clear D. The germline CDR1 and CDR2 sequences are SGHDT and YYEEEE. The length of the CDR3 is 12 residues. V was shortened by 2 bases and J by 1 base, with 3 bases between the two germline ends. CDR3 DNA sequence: TGTGCCAGCAGCTTCCTCCAAGAGACCCAGTACTTC. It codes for CASSFLQETQYF.

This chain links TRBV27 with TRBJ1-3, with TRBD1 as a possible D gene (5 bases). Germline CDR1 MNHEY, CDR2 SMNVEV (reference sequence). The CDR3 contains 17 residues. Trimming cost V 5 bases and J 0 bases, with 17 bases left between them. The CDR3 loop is CASSRTGLSSSGNTIYF. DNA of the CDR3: TGTGCCAGCAGTCGAACGGGACTCTCCTCCTCTGGAAACACCATATATTTT.

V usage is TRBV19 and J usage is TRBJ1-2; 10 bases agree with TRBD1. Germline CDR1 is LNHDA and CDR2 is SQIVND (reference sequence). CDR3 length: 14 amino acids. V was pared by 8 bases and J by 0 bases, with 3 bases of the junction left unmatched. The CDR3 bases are TGTGCCAGTGGGACAGGGGATTCTAACTATGGCTACACCTTC. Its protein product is CASGTGDSNYGYTF.

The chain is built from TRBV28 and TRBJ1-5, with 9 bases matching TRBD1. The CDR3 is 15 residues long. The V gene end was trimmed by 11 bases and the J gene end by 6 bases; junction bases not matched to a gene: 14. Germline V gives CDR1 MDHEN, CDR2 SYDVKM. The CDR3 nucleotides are TGTGCCGGAGGGACAGGGAAAGGGAGCGGTCAGCCCCAGCATTTT. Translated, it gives CAGGTGKGSGQPQHF.

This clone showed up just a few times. The CDR3 protein is CASSFGPSGRINEQFF. CDR3 nucleotide sequence: TGTGCCAGCAGTTTTGGGCCTAGCGGGAGGATCAATGAGCAGTTCTTC. The V gene is TRBV7-9, the J gene TRBJ2-1; 11 bases match TRBD2. This CDR3 comprises 16 residues. The V gene's germline CDR1 is SEHNR and CDR2 FQNEAQ (reference sequence). Germline trimming cut 6 bases from V and 6 bases from J; bases unmatched to any gene: 10.